Below are 9 T cell receptor beta chains sequenced from a single sample in a study of T cell changes during pregnancy in multiple sclerosis. Libraries were prepared by immunoSEQ multiplex PCR; TCRdb keeps only in-frame clonotypes and omits some of them. The profile shows approximately 61,000 clones, roughly nine tenths of them singletons. The sample here was peripheral blood, taken in the first trimester of pregnancy. Receptors originate from a female donor in good health, enrolled as a control in a pregnancy study.

The chain carries TRBV5-1 and TRBJ2-7; D gene unclear. Germline values: CDR1 SGHRS, CDR2 YFSETQ. This CDR3 comprises 14 residues. Trimming took off 1 base at V and 0 bases at J, with 8 bases between the two ends. In DNA form, the CDR3 reads TGCGCCAGCAGCTTGTCCTTTTCCTCCTACGAGCAGTACTTC. Its protein product is CASSLSFSSYEQYF. The full variable domain, its missing parts supplied by reference TRBV5-1 and TRBJ2-7, is KAGVTQTPRYLIKTRGQQVTLSCSPISGHRSVSWYQQTPGQGLQFLFEYFSETQRNKGNFPGRFSGRQFSNSRSEMNVSTLELGDSALYLCASSLSFSSYEQYFGPGTRLTVT.

The chain employs TRBV28 and TRBJ1-5; no definite D call. With 6 bases removed from V and 7 bases from J, the gap between germline ends came to 10 bases. Germline loops: CDR1 MDHEN, CDR2 SYDVKM. The CDR3 extends over 12 amino acids. DNA for the CDR3: TGTGCCAGCAGGCAGACATTGCAGCCCCAGCATTTT. This sequence encodes CASRQTLQPQHF.

CDR3 sequence: CAWSDSGGANEQYF. For the CDR3, the DNA is TGTGCCTGGAGCGATAGCGGGGGGGCCAACGAGCAGTACTTC. The chain couples TRBV30 to TRBJ2-7; TRBD2 agrees at 11 bases. The V gene end was trimmed by 3 bases and the J gene end by 5 bases; junction bases not matched to a gene: 6. The CDR3 consists of 14 residues. Germline CDR1 reads GTSNPN; CDR2 reads SVGIG (reference sequence).

The chain carries TRBV10-3 and TRBJ2-5; a weak D match, TRBD1 (5 bases). Trimming pared 2 bases from V and 3 bases from J, leaving 10 bases between. This CDR3 region has 14 residues. Germline CDR1 reads ENHRY; CDR2 reads SYGVKD. The CDR3 spells CAISEGQGEETQYF. CDR3 nucleotides: TGTGCCATCAGTGAGGGCCAGGGCGAAGAGACCCAGTACTTC.

The genes are TRBV12-5 and TRBJ2-2, with 11 bases that match TRBD2. The germline V gene has CDR1 LGHNT and CDR2 FRNRAP. This CDR3 is built from 18 residues. V lost 5 bases to trimming and J lost 6 bases; unmatched junction nucleotides: 14. The CDR3 reads CASGPRVAGGPGAGELFF. As DNA, the CDR3 is TGTGCTAGTGGTCCCAGGGTAGCGGGGGGGCCGGGGGCCGGGGAGCTGTTTTTT.

This chain connects TRBV28 to TRBJ1-1; D is perhaps TRBD1 (5 bases). Looked up from germline, CDR1 is MDHEN and CDR2 is SYDVKM. The CDR3 consists of 16 residues. Trimming pared 4 bases from V and 0 bases from J, leaving 15 bases between. The CDR3 DNA sequence: TGTGCCAGCAGTTCCAGTGGGGAGGGGATGAACACTGAAGCTTTCTTT. Protein: CASSSSGEGMNTEAFF.

The sample holds one count of this clone. V and J are TRBV4-3 and TRBJ1-3; D call uncertain. CDR3 length: 13 residues. Germline CDR1 is LGHNA and CDR2 is YSLEER. The germline V and J ends were trimmed by 4 bases and 11 bases, with 15 bases remaining between them. CDR3 region: CASSPGGDEPIYF. The CDR3 coding sequence is TGCGCCAGCAGCCCCGGTGGTGATGAACCCATATATTTT.

The chain employs TRBV7-3 and TRBJ2-2; D possibly corresponds to TRBD1 (6 bases). Trimming shortened V by 5 bases and J by 0 bases, and 16 bases separated the two germline ends. The CDR3 extends over 17 amino acids. From germline, CDR1 is SGHTA and CDR2 FQGTGA. The CDR3 bases are TGTGCCAGCAGCCAGGGGCCCCGGAGGCCGAACACCGGGGAGCTGTTTTTT. Its translation: CASSQGPRRPNTGELFF. Complete variable domain (other parts from reference TRBV7-3 and TRBJ2-2): GAGVSQTPSNKVTEKGKYVELRCDPISGHTALYWYRQSLGQGPEFLIYFQGTGAADDSGLPNDRFFAVRPEGSVSTLKIQRTERGDSAVYLCASSQGPRRPNTGELFFGEGSRLTVL.

The J gene is TRBJ1-2, the V gene TRBV4-3; a weak D match, TRBD1 (6 bases). From germline, CDR1 is LGHNA and CDR2 YSLEER. The V and J ends lost 0 bases and 10 bases respectively, with 15 bases between them. The CDR3 extends over 14 amino acids. CDR3 bases: TGCGCCAGCAGCCAAGAGGCCGGGCAGGGGTTCTACACCTTC. Protein product: CASSQEAGQGFYTF.